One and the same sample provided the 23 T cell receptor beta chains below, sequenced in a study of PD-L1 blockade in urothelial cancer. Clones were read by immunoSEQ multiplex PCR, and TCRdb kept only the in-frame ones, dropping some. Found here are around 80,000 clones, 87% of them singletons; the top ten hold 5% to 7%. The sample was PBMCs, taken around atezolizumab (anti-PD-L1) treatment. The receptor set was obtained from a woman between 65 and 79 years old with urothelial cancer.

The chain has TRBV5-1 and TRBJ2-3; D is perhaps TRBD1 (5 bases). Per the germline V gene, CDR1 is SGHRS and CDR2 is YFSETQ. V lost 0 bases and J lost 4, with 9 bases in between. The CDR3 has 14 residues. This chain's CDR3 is CASSLAGHPDTQYF. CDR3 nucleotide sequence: TGCGCCAGCAGCTTGGCCGGACACCCAGATACGCAGTATTTT.

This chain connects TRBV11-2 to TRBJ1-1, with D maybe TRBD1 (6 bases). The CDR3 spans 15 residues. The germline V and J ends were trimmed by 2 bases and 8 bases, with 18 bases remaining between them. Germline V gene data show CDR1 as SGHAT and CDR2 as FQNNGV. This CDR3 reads CASSLSSRDTTEAFF. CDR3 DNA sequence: TGTGCCAGCAGCTTAAGTTCGAGGGACACAACGGAAGCTTTCTTT. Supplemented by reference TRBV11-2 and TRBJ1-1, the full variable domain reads EAGVAQSPRYKIIEKRQSVAFWCNPISGHATLYWYQQILGQGPKLLIQFQNNGVVDDSQLPKDRFSAERLKGVDSTLKIQPAKLEDSAVYLCASSLSSRDTTEAFFGQGTRLTVV.

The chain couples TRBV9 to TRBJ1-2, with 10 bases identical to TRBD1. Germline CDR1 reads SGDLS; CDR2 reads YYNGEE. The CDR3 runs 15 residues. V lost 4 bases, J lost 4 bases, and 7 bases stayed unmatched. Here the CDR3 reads CASSSLRQGAYGYTF. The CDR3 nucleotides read TGTGCCAGCAGCTCCCTCCGACAGGGGGCCTATGGCTACACCTTC.

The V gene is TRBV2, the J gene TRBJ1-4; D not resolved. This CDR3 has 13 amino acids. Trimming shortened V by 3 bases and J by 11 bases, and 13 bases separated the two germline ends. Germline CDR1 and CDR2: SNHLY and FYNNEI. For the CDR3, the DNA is TGTGCCAGCAGTGACACCGGGTCTAGTAAACTGTTTTTT. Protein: CASSDTGSSKLFF.

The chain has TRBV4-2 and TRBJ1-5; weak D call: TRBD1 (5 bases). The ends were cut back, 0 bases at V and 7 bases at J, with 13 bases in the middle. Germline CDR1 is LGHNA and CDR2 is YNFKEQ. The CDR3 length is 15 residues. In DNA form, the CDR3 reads TGTGCCAGCAGCCAAGATAACGGGGGAGGACAGCCCCAGCATTTT. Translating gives CASSQDNGGGQPQHF.

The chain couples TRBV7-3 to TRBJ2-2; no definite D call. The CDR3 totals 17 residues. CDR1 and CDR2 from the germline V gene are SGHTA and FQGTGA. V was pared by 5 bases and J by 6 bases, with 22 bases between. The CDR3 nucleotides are TGTGCCAGCAGCCCAGACCCCCACGTGCAGGTTCCCGGGGAGCTGTTTTTT. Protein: CASSPDPHVQVPGELFF.

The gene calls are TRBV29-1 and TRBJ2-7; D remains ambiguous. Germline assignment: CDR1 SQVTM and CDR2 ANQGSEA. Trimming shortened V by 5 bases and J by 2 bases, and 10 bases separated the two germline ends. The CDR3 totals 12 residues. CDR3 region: CSVKAETYEQYF. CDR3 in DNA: TGCAGCGTTAAGGCGGAAACCTACGAGCAGTACTTC.

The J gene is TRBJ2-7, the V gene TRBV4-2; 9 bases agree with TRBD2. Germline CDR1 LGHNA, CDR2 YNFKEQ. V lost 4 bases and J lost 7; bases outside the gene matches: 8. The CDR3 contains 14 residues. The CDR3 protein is CASSPRLAGTEQYF. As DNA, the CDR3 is TGTGCCAGCAGCCCGCGCCTAGCGGGAACGGAGCAGTACTTC.

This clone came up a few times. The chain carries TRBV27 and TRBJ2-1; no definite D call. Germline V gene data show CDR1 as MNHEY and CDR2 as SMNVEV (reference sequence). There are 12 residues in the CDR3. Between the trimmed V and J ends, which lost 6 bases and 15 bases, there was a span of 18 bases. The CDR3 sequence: CASSTTLQSPFF. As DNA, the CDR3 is TGTGCCAGCAGCACCACGTTACAGAGTCCGTTCTTC.

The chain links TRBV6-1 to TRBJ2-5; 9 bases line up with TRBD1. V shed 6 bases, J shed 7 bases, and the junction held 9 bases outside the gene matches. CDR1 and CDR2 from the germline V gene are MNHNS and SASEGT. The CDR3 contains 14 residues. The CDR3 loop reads CASREQGASVTQYF. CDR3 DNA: TGTGCCAGCAGGGAACAGGGGGCAAGCGTGACCCAGTACTTC.

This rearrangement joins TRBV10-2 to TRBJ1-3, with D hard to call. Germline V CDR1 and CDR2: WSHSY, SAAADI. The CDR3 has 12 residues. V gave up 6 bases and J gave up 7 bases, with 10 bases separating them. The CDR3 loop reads CASSLGDNTIYF. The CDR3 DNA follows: TGCGCCAGCAGCCTAGGCGACAACACCATATATTTT.

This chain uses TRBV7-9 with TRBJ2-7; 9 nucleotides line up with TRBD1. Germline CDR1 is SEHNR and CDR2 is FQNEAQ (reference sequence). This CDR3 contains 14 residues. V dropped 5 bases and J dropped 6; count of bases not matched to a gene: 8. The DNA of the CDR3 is TGTGCCAGCAGCGCCCGGGACAGGGTCCTCGAGCAGTACTTC. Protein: CASSARDRVLEQYF.

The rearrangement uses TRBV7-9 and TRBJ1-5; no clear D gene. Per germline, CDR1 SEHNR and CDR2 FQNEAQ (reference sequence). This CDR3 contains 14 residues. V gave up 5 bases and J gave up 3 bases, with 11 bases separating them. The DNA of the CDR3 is TGTGCCAGCAGCCCCACGGGTCTCAATCAGCCCCAGCATTTT. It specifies CASSPTGLNQPQHF.

As DNA, the CDR3 is TGTGCCAGCAGGGTAGTTAACTATGGCTACACCTTC. This encodes CASRVVNYGYTF. This rearrangement joins TRBV28 to TRBJ1-2; D not resolved. The CDR3 spans 12 residues. The V end was cut by 6 bases, the J end by 1 base, with 6 bases between. Germline CDR1 and CDR2: MDHEN and SYDVKM.

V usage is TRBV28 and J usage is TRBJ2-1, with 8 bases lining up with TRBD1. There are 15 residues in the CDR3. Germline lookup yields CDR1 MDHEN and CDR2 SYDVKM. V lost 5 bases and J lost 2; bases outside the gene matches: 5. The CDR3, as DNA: TGTGCCAGCAGTCCCCCCAGGGGGCCCTACAATGAGCAGTTCTTC. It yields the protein CASSPPRGPYNEQFF.

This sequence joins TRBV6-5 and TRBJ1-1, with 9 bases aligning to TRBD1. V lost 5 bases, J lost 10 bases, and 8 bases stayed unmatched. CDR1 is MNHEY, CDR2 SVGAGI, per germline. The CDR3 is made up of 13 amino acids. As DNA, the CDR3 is TGTGCCAGCAGTCCCCGGGACAGGGAGAGAGCTTTCTTT. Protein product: CASSPRDRERAFF.

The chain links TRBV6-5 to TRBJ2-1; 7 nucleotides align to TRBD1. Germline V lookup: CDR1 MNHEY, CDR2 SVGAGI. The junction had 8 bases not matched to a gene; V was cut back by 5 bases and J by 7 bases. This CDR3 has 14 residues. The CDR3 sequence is CASSQQGRINEQFF. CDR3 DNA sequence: TGTGCCAGCAGTCAACAGGGGCGGATTAATGAGCAGTTCTTC.

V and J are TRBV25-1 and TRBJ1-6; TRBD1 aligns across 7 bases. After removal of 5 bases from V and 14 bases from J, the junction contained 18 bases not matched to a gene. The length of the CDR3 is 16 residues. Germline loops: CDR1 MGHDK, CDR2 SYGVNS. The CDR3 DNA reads TGTGCCAGCAGTCCGGACCAGGACAGGAGATTGATCGCCCTCCACTTT. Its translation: CASSPDQDRRLIALHF.

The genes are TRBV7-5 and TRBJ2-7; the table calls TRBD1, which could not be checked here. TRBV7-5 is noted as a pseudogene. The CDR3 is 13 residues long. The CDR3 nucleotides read TGTGTCAGAAGCTTTCGACAGGGCTACGAGCAGTACTTC. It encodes CVRSFRQGYEQYF.

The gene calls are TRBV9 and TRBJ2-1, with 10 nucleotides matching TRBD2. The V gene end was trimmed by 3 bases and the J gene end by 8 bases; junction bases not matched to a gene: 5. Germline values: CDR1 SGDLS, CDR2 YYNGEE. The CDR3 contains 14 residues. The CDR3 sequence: CASSELAGVDEQFF. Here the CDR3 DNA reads TGTGCCAGCAGCGAGCTAGCGGGAGTTGATGAGCAGTTCTTC.

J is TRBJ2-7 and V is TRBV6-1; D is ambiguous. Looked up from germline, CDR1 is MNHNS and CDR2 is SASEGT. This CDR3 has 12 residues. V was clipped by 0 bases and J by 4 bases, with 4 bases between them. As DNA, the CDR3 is TGTGCCAGCAGTGAAGCATATTACGAGCAGTACTTC. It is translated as CASSEAYYEQYF.

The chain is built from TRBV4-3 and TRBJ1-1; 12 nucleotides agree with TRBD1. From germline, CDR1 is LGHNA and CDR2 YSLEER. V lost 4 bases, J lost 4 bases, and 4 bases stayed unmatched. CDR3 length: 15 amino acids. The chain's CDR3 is CASSPGQGAGTEAFF. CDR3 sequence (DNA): TGCGCCAGCAGCCCGGGACAGGGGGCGGGCACTGAAGCTTTCTTT.

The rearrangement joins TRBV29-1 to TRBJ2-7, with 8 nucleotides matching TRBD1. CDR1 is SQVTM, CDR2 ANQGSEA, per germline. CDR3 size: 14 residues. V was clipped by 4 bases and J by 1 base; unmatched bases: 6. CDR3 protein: CSVGRDRTSYEQYF. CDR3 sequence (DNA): TGCAGCGTTGGGCGGGACAGGACATCCTACGAGCAGTACTTC.